Below, 8 T cell receptor beta chains from the same sample are listed, as sequenced in a study of control samples from healthy donors and cancer patients. Using immunoSEQ multiplex PCR, the repertoire was profiled, and TCRdb retains in-frame clones only, with some absent. Of roughly 120,000 clones detected, 75% to 90% appear once; the ten largest clones hold about 1.1%. The sequenced material came from PBMCs. These receptors all come from a woman in her forties or fifties with colorectal cancer.

The chain uses TRBV24-1 and TRBJ2-6; D is uncertain. The germline V gene encodes CDR1 KGHDR and CDR2 SFDVKD. The V and J ends lost 3 bases and 4 bases respectively, with 9 bases between them. The CDR3 has 15 amino acids. CDR3 residues: CATSDPGPGANVLTF. The CDR3 DNA sequence: TGTGCCACCAGTGATCCCGGACCCGGGGCCAACGTCCTGACTTTC.

This rearrangement joins TRBV7-2 to TRBJ1-5; D remains unclear. Germline V gives CDR1 SGHTA, CDR2 FQGNSA. V gave up 5 bases and J gave up 0 bases, with 11 bases separating them. This CDR3 has 15 residues. The CDR3 nucleotides read TGTGCCAGCAGCGCATCGGCCCATAGCAATCAGCCCCAGCATTTT. It yields the protein CASSASAHSNQPQHF.

CDR3 loop: CASRAETDTQYF. The DNA for the CDR3 is TGTGCCAGCAGGGCTGAAACAGATACGCAGTATTTT. The genes are TRBV2 and TRBJ2-3; D unresolved. V was trimmed by 6 bases and J by 3 bases, leaving 7 bases between them. Germline CDR1 is SNHLY and CDR2 is FYNNEI. This CDR3 is 12 amino acids long.

This chain uses TRBV30 with TRBJ2-7; tentatively, D is TRBD1 (6 bases). V was trimmed by 1 base and J by 6 bases, leaving 16 bases between them. Germline lookup yields CDR1 GTSNPN and CDR2 SVGIG (reference sequence). There are 14 residues in the CDR3. CDR3 in amino acids: CAWSGRGAISEQYF. As DNA, the CDR3 is TGTGCCTGGAGTGGCAGGGGCGCCATTAGCGAGCAGTACTTC.

The rearrangement joins TRBV19 to TRBJ1-1, with no clear D. Germline CDR1 is LNHDA and CDR2 is SQIVND (reference sequence). The germline V and J ends were trimmed by 3 bases and 1 base, with 9 bases remaining between them. The CDR3 is made up of 14 amino acids. The CDR3 is CASSMLDGNTEAFF. The CDR3 DNA reads as TGTGCCAGTAGTATGTTGGACGGGAACACTGAAGCTTTCTTT.

J is TRBJ2-5 and V is TRBV11-2; D is perhaps TRBD1 (6 bases). Trimming stripped 3 bases from V and 4 bases from J, with 12 bases between. Germline loops: CDR1 SGHAT, CDR2 FQNNGV. CDR3 length: 14 amino acids. The CDR3 DNA reads as TGTGCCAGCAGCTTGTCACAGGGTCGAGAGACCCAGTACTTC. Translation gives CASSLSQGRETQYF.

The chain joins TRBV6-1 to TRBJ2-1; 12 bases agree with TRBD2. CDR3 size: 19 residues. Germline V gives CDR1 MNHNS, CDR2 SASEGT. V shed 3 bases, J shed 7 bases, and the junction held 16 bases outside the gene matches. CDR3 DNA: TGTGCCAGCAGTGACGTTGCTTGGGCTAGCGGGGGGGCGGGAAATGAGCAGTTCTTC. The encoded protein is CASSDVAWASGGAGNEQFF.

Only a few counts were recorded for this clone. V gene TRBV6-6 combines with J gene TRBJ1-5; D not certain. Germline assignment: CDR1 MNHNY and CDR2 SVGAGI (reference sequence). The CDR3 has 13 amino acids. Trimming left V 5 bases short and J 0 bases short, with 5 bases between. The CDR3 nucleotides are TGTGCCAGCAGTCCAGATAGCAATCAGCCCCAGCATTTT. Protein sequence: CASSPDSNQPQHF.